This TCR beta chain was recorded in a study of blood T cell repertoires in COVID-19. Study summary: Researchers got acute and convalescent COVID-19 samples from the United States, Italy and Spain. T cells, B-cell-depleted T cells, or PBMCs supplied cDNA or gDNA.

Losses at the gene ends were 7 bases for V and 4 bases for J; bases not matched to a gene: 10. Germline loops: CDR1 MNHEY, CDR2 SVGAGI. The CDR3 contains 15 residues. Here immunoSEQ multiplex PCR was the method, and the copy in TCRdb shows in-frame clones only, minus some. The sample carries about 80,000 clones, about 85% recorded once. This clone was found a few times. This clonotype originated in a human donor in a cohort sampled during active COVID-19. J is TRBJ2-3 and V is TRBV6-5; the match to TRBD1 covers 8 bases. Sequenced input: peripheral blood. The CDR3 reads CASISPQGAADTQYF. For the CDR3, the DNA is TGTGCCAGCATTTCCCCCCAGGGGGCGGCAGATACGCAGTATTTT.